This T cell receptor beta chain comes out of a study of T cell responses to AZD1222 COVID-19 vaccine. Produced via immunoSEQ multiplex PCR; TCRdb's table is partial and in-frame only. This table has tens of thousands of clones, roughly four fifths appearing once. The CDR3 totals 13 residues. CDR1 and CDR2 from the germline V gene are PRHDT and FYEKMQ (reference sequence). V lost 3 bases to trimming and J lost 4 bases, with 9 bases between them. This chain connects TRBV13 to TRBJ1-1, with D uncertain. This clonotype originated in an adult who received the AZD1222 COVID-19 vaccine. Source: peripheral blood, taken 28 days after the second AZD1222 dose. CDR3 residues: CASSFAAGTEAFF. CDR3 DNA: TGTGCCAGCAGCTTCGCGGCGGGCACTGAAGCTTTCTTT.